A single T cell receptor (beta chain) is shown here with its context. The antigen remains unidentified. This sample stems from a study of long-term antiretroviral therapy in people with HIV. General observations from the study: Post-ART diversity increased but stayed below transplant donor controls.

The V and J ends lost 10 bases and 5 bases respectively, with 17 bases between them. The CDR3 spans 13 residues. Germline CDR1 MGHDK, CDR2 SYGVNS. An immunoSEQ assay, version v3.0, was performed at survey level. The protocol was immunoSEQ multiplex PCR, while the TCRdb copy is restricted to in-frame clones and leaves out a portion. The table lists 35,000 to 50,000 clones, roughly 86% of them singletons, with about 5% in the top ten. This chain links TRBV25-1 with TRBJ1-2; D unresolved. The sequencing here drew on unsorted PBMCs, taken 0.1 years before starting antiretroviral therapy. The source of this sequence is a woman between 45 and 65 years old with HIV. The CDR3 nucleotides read TGTGCCAACTCCCTCGGCCTTTATTATGGCTACACCTTC. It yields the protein CANSLGLYYGYTF.